Sequencing of this T cell receptor beta chain was carried out in a study of CD8+CD57+ T cells in acquired aplastic anemia. Study observations and caveats: Patients and controls shared around 30 CD8+ CDR3 sequences.

Comment on this clonotype: The antigen is undetermined.

Patients picked for sequencing had shown CD8+CD57+ cell expansion detected by flow cytometry. Using genomic DNA as the template, TCR beta VDJ and CDR3 profiling was carried out. TCRdb re-analysed the reads in MiXCR, keeping a single row per CDR3 protein. The repertoire includes fewer than 200,000 distinct CDR3 sequences, 70% to 75% of them detected once, and approximately 50% sits in the top ten. The sequencing input was sorted CD4+, CD8+, or CD8+CD57+ T cells (not recorded which) from PBMCs. The TCR originated in a human donor with aplastic anemia.

The CDR3 region is CSGSITSLHRGDTQYF. In DNA, the CDR3 is TGCAGTGGTAGCATCACTAGCCTCCATCGCGGGGATACGCAGTATTTT. The chain has TRBV20-1 and TRBJ2-3, with TRBD2 as a possible D gene (6 bases). V lost 7 bases, J lost 6 bases, and 26 bases lay in between. In germline, CDR1 is DFQATT, CDR2 SNEGSKA (reference sequence). The CDR3 loop spans 16 amino acids.